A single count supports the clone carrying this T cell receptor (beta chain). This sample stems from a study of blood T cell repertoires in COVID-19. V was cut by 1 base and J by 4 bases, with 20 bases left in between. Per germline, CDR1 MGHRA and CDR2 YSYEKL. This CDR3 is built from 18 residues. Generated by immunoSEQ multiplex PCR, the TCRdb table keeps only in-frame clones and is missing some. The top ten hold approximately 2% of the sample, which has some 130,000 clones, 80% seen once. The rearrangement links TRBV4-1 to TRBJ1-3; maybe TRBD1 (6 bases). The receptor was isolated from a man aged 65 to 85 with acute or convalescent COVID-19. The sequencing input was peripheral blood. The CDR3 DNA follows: TGCGCCAGCAGCCAAGCCTTTTTTCAGGGGACGATAGGAAACACCATATATTTT. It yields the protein CASSQAFFQGTIGNTIYF.